The 27 T cell receptor beta chains given below trace back to one sample, sequenced in a study of blood T cell repertoires in COVID-19. The table came from immunoSEQ multiplex PCR; TCRdb's copy has only in-frame clones and leaves some out. The sample includes 230,000 or so clones, roughly 84% of them seen just once. Material for sequencing was peripheral blood. The receptors originated from a man in his thirties or forties with active or convalescent COVID-19.

The genes are TRBV19 and TRBJ2-3, with D possibly matching TRBD2 (6 bases). The CDR3 length is 15 residues. The V and J ends lost 8 bases and 2 bases respectively, with 17 bases between them. Germline-derived CDR1 and CDR2 are LNHDA and SQIVND (reference sequence). Here the CDR3 DNA reads TGTGCCAGTGTAAGTGGGAGGAGGGCCACAGATACGCAGTATTTT. Protein: CASVSGRRATDTQYF.

Note on this clone: One end of the junction varies from germline; a read error may be responsible. The V call is TRBV6-6, the J call TRBJ2-3, with D unclear. CDR3 length equals 11 residues. Germline-derived CDR1 and CDR2 are MNHNY and SVGAGI (reference sequence). CDR3 protein: CASSYTYTQYF. In nucleotides, the CDR3 is TGTGCCAGCAGTTACACATATACGCAGTATTTT.

This chain joins TRBV9 and TRBJ2-3; 8 nucleotides align to TRBD1. V gave up 4 bases and J gave up 0 bases; unmatched junction bases: 4. The length of the CDR3 is 15 residues. The germline V gene encodes CDR1 SGDLS and CDR2 YYNGEE. In nucleotides, the CDR3 is TGTGCCAGCAGCCCCCGACAGGGGAGCACAGATACGCAGTATTTT. Its protein product is CASSPRQGSTDTQYF.

The V gene is TRBV3-1 (or the pseudogene TRBV3-2), the J gene TRBJ2-3, with D possibly TRBD2 on 7 matching bases. From germline, CDR1 is LGHDT and CDR2 YNNKEL (reference sequence). V lost 2 bases and J lost 2, with 11 bases in between. The CDR3 runs to 15 residues. The CDR3 sequence is CASSQPGGATDTQYF. In DNA, the CDR3 is TGTGCCAGCAGCCAACCGGGGGGCGCCACAGATACGCAGTATTTT.

V is TRBV4-3 and J is TRBJ1-6, with a possible D match to TRBD1 (5 bases). The CDR3 sequence is 15 residues long. The germline CDR1 and CDR2 sequences are LGHNA and YSLEER. V was pared by 5 bases and J by 10 bases, with 18 bases between. CDR3: CASSSREGAESPLHF. The DNA of the CDR3 is TGCGCCAGCAGCTCAAGAGAAGGGGCGGAATCACCCCTCCACTTT.

This sequence joins TRBV6-1 and TRBJ1-6, with D possibly being TRBD1 (5 bases). The CDR3 runs 15 residues. The germline V and J ends were trimmed by 1 base and 6 bases, with 10 bases remaining between them. CDR1 and CDR2 from the germline V gene are MNHNS and SASEGT. CDR3 in amino acids: CASSEVRGGNSPLHF. CDR3 nucleotide sequence: TGTGCCAGCAGTGAAGTAAGGGGAGGTAATTCACCCCTCCACTTT.

CDR3 in amino acids: CASSLGTGTGNSPLHF. The CDR3 nucleotides are TGTGCCAGCAGCTTGGGGACAGGGACGGGCAATTCACCCCTCCACTTT. The chain employs TRBV5-4 and TRBJ1-6, with 8 bases matching TRBD1. Germline CDR1 and CDR2: SGHNT and YYREEE (reference sequence). The V segment lost 0 bases and the J segment 7 bases; nucleotides outside the gene matches: 6. The length of the CDR3 is 16 residues.

The chain has TRBV6-6 and TRBJ2-5, with a possible D match to TRBD2 (7 bases). This CDR3 is 15 amino acids long. V was shortened by 7 bases and J by 2 bases, with 17 bases between the two germline ends. Per the germline V gene, CDR1 is MNHNY and CDR2 is SVGAGI (reference sequence). CDR3 sequence reads: CASTVRGAGQETQYF. The CDR3, as DNA: TGTGCCAGCACCGTCCGGGGGGCAGGGCAAGAGACCCAGTACTTC.

This chain links TRBV15 with TRBJ1-1, with 11 nucleotides matching TRBD1. Germline CDR1 reads LNHNV; CDR2 reads YYDKDF (reference sequence). This CDR3 region has 14 residues. J gave up 11 bases and V 8 bases, and 13 bases lay outside the gene matches. CDR3 sequence reads: CATGSDRGRILAFF. Here the CDR3 DNA reads TGTGCCACCGGGTCGGACAGGGGGCGAATCTTGGCTTTCTTT.

The chain carries TRBV6-4 and TRBJ1-2; 11 bases fit TRBD1. The CDR3 length is 18 residues. The germline gives CDR1 MRHNA, CDR2 SNTAGT. The V and J ends lost 2 bases and 0 bases, in that order; junction bases with no gene match: 8. This chain's CDR3 is CASSDEVGQGDPNYGYTF. CDR3 sequence (DNA): TGTGCCAGCAGTGACGAAGTGGGACAGGGGGATCCTAACTATGGCTACACCTTC.

This rearrangement joins TRBV28 to TRBJ1-1, with 9 bases identical to TRBD1. V dropped 6 bases and J dropped 3; count of bases not matched to a gene: 2. This CDR3 region has 13 residues. Germline assignment: CDR1 MDHEN and CDR2 SYDVKM. CDR3 in DNA: TGTGCCAGCAGGACAGGGGGGTACACTGAAGCTTTCTTT. Amino acids: CASRTGGYTEAFF. Drawing the rest from reference TRBV28 and TRBJ1-1, the complete variable domain is DVKVTQSSRYLVKRTGEKVFLECVQDMDHENMFWYRQDPGLGLRLIYFSYDVKMKEKGDIPEGYSVSREKKERFSLILESASTNQTSMYLCASRTGGYTEAFFGQGTRLTVV.

The chain links TRBV4-3 to TRBJ2-1; TRBD2 agrees at 7 bases. V lost 1 base, J lost 4 bases, and 4 bases stayed unmatched. The germline V gene encodes CDR1 LGHNA and CDR2 YSLEER. This CDR3 spans 15 amino acids. The CDR3 sequence is CASSQGTSQYNEQFF. The CDR3 region has the DNA TGCGCCAGCAGCCAAGGGACTAGTCAGTACAATGAGCAGTTCTTC.

This chain links TRBV7-9 with TRBJ2-3, with D unresolved. Germline V gives CDR1 SEHNR, CDR2 FQNEAQ (reference sequence). V gave up 3 bases and J gave up 6 bases, with 7 bases separating them. This CDR3 region has 12 residues. CDR3 DNA: TGTGCCAGCAGCTTCTCAGCGGATACGCAGTATTTT. It translates to CASSFSADTQYF.

The chain links TRBV7-9 to TRBJ1-1; D unresolved. V lost 5 bases to trimming and J lost 6 bases, with 7 bases between them. The CDR3 loop spans 11 amino acids. Germline V lookup: CDR1 SEHNR, CDR2 FQNEAQ (reference sequence). CDR3 DNA sequence: TGTGCCAGCAGCCCGGGTGCTGAAGCTTTCTTT. It is translated as CASSPGAEAFF.

V gene TRBV12-3 or TRBV12-4 combines with J gene TRBJ1-6; no firm D call. Trimming pared 3 bases from V and 11 bases from J, leaving 11 bases between. This CDR3 has 13 residues. The CDR3 sequence: CASSFSQATPLHF. The CDR3 nucleotides read TGTGCCAGCAGTTTCTCGCAGGCTACACCCCTCCACTTT.

The chain recombines TRBV9 with TRBJ2-3; 9 nucleotides match TRBD2. V lost 3 bases and J lost 6; bases outside the gene matches: 17. Germline assignment: CDR1 SGDLS and CDR2 YYNGEE. The CDR3 is 18 residues long. The CDR3 bases are TGTGCCAGCAGCGCTGGGGGCTTCGCTAGCGGGGTGTTGGATACGCAGTATTTT. Amino acid sequence: CASSAGGFASGVLDTQYF. Full variable domain (remainder filled in from reference TRBV9 and TRBJ2-3): DSGVTQTPKHLITATGQRVTLRCSPRSGDLSVYWYQQSLDQGLQFLIQYYNGEERAKGNILERFSAQQFPDLHSELNLSSLELGDSALYFCASSAGGFASGVLDTQYFGPGTRLTVL.

The chain has TRBV4-3 and TRBJ2-3; TRBD2 matches 10 bases. V lost 4 bases to trimming and J lost 4 bases; unmatched junction nucleotides: 26. This CDR3 has 22 amino acids. Germline CDR1 reads LGHNA; CDR2 reads YSLEER. In DNA form, the CDR3 reads TGCGCCAGCAGCCCCAGAAAGATGGCGGGACTAGCGATGAACCCCTCTGCAGATACGCAGTATTTT. Amino acids: CASSPRKMAGLAMNPSADTQYF.

The chain uses TRBV30 and TRBJ1-3, with D perhaps matching TRBD1 (6 bases). The length of the CDR3 is 14 residues. The germline V gene encodes CDR1 GTSNPN and CDR2 SVGIG (reference sequence). V lost 4 bases and J 1 base, leaving 11 bases between the germline ends. As DNA, the CDR3 is TGTGCCTGGAAGTTGACAGGATCTGGAAACACCATATATTTT. It is translated as CAWKLTGSGNTIYF.

The DNA of the CDR3 is TGTGCCAGCAGCCAAGGTGCTCTAGCGGGAGTTACCGGGGAGCTGTTTTTT. Amino acids: CASSQGALAGVTGELFF. J is TRBJ2-2 and V is TRBV14, with 10 bases matching TRBD2. The germline CDR1 and CDR2 sequences are SGHDN and FVKESK. The V segment lost 1 base and the J segment 5 bases; nucleotides outside the gene matches: 7. The CDR3 runs to 17 residues.

The chain links TRBV6-5 to TRBJ1-6, with unresolved D. Germline V gene lookup returns CDR1 MNHEY and CDR2 SVGAGI. Trimming removed 5 bases at V and 9 bases at J, with 11 bases between. The CDR3 is 13 residues long. The CDR3 here is CASSRENRSPLHF. The CDR3 region has the DNA TGTGCCAGCAGTCGGGAGAACCGTTCACCCCTCCACTTT.

The table lists this clone with a few counts. V is TRBV27 and J is TRBJ1-2; TRBD1 matches at 9 bases. Trimming removed 6 bases from V and 7 bases from J; junction bases left unmatched: 3. The CDR3 is made up of 12 amino acids. CDR1 is MNHEY, CDR2 SMNVEV, per germline (reference sequence). The CDR3 loop is CASRTGGSGYTF. CDR3 in DNA: TGTGCCAGCAGGACAGGGGGAAGTGGCTACACCTTC.

The V and J genes are TRBV24-1 and TRBJ2-2, with TRBD1 identical over 10 bases. CDR1 is KGHDR and CDR2 is SFDVKD in the germline V gene. There are 15 residues in the CDR3. Losses at the gene ends were 9 bases for V and 2 bases for J; bases not matched to a gene: 5. In nucleotides, the CDR3 is TGTGCCACCGGGGACAGGGGAATTAACACCGGGGAGCTGTTTTTT. Amino acids: CATGDRGINTGELFF.

The J gene is TRBJ2-1, the V gene TRBV7-7; unclear D gene. Trimming cost V 5 bases and J 0 bases, with 14 bases left between them. The length of the CDR3 is 16 residues. From germline, CDR1 is SSHAT and CDR2 FNYEAQ (reference sequence). The CDR3 sequence: CASSLMPYSSYNEQFF. The CDR3 DNA reads as TGTGCCAGCAGCCTCATGCCGTATAGCTCCTACAATGAGCAGTTCTTC.

J is TRBJ1-4 and V is TRBV3-1 (or the pseudogene TRBV3-2); 7 nucleotides line up with TRBD1. The V segment lost 3 bases and the J segment 3 bases; nucleotides outside the gene matches: 4. Germline-derived CDR1 and CDR2 are LGHDT and YNNKEL (reference sequence). The CDR3 has 15 amino acids. CDR3 residues: CASSQPGTANEKLFF. For the CDR3, the DNA is TGTGCCAGCAGCCAGCCCGGGACAGCTAATGAAAAACTGTTTTTT.

The rearrangement links TRBV4-2 to TRBJ1-3; D gene uncertain. CDR1 and CDR2 from the germline V gene are LGHNA and YNFKEQ. The CDR3 runs to 17 residues. Trimming cost V 4 bases and J 0 bases, with 16 bases left between them. The CDR3 sequence: CASSPGGPEDSGNTIYF. The CDR3 DNA sequence: TGTGCCAGCAGCCCCGGAGGACCGGAGGACTCTGGAAACACCATATATTTT.

This clone was counted between two and nine times. The chain recombines TRBV28 with TRBJ2-7; tentative D call: TRBD1 (6 bases). The CDR3 contains 15 residues. Trimming removed 5 bases at V and 7 bases at J, with 21 bases between. Germline CDR1 is MDHEN and CDR2 is SYDVKM. The CDR3, as DNA: TGTGCCAGCAGTAAGACAGGAACGCTCCGTGGGGAGCAGTACTTC. Its translation: CASSKTGTLRGEQYF.

Here the CDR3 reads CASSIGEGDTEAFF. The CDR3 DNA reads as TGTGCCAGTAGTATAGGGGAGGGTGACACTGAAGCTTTCTTT. The chain has TRBV19 and TRBJ1-1; D unresolved. Germline V CDR1 and CDR2: LNHDA, SQIVND (reference sequence). Deletions cut 1 base from V and 3 bases from J, with 9 bases between. The CDR3 has 14 residues. Variable domain in full (rest from reference TRBV19 and TRBJ1-1): DGGITQSPKYLFRKEGQNVTLSCEQNLNHDAMYWYRQDPGQGLRLIYYSQIVNDFQKGDIAEGYSVSREKKESFPLTVTSAQKNPTAFYLCASSIGEGDTEAFFGQGTRLTVV.